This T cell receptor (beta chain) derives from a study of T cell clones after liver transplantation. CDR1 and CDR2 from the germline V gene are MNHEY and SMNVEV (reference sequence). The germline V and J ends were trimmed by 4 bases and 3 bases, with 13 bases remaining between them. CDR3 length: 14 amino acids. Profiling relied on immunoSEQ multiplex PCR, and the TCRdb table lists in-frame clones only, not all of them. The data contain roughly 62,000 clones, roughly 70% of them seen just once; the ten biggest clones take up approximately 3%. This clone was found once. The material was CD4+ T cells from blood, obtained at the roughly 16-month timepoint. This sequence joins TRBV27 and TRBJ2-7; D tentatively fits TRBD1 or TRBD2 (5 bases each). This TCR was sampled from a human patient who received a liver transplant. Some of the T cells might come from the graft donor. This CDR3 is CASSSLGTNYEQYF. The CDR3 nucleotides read TGTGCCAGCAGTTCCCTCGGGACCAACTACGAGCAGTACTTC.